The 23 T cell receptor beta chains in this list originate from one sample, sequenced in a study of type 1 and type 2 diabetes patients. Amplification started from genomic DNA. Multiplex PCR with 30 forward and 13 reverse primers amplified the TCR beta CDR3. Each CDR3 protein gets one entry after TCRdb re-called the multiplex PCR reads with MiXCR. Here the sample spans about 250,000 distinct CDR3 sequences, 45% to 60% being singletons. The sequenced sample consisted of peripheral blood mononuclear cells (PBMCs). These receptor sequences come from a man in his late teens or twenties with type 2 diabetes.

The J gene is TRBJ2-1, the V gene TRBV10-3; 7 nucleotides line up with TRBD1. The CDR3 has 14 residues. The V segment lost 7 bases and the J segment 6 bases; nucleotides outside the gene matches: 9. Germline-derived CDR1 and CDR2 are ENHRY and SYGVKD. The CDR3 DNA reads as TGTGCCATCACCACGACAGGGAAGTCCAATGAGCAGTTCTTC. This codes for CAITTTGKSNEQFF.

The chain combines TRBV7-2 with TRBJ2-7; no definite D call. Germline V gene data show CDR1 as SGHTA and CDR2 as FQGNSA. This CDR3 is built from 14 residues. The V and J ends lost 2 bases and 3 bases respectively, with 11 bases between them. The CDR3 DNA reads TGTGCCAGCAGCTTATCCCACAGCAACTACGAGCAGTACTTC. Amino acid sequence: CASSLSHSNYEQYF. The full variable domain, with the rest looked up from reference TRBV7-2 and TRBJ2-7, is GAGVSQSPSNKVTEKGKDVELRCDPISGHTALYWYRQSLGQGLEFLIYFQGNSAPDKSGLPSDRFSAERTGGSVSTLTIQRTQQEDSAVYLCASSLSHSNYEQYFGPGTRLTVT.

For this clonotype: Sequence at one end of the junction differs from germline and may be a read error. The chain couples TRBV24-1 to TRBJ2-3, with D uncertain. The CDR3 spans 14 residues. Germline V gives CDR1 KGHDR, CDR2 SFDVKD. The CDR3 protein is CTTSDHEWGDTQYF. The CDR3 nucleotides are TGTACCACCAGTGATCACGAGTGGGGAGATACGCAGTATTTT.

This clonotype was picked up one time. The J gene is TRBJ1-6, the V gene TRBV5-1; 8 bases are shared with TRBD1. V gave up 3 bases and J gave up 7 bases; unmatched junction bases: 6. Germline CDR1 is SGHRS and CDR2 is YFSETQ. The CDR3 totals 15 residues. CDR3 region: CASSSTGAGNSPLHF. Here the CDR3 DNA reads TGCGCCAGCAGCTCGACAGGGGCGGGGAATTCACCCCTCCACTTT.

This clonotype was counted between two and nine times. The CDR3 DNA reads TGTGCCATCCACACAGATACGCAGTATTTT. Its translation: CAIHTDTQYF. This chain connects TRBV2 to TRBJ2-3, with D hard to call. V was shortened by 10 bases and J by 2 bases, with 4 bases between the two germline ends. CDR3 length: 10 amino acids. Germline lookup yields CDR1 SNHLY and CDR2 FYNNEI. Filled out from reference TRBV2 and TRBJ2-3, the complete variable domain reads EPEVTQTPSHQVTQMGQEVILRCVPISNHLYFYWYRQILGQKVEFLVSFYNNEISEKSEIFDDQFSVERPDGSNFTLKIRSTKLEDSAMYFCAIHTDTQYFGPGTRLTVL.

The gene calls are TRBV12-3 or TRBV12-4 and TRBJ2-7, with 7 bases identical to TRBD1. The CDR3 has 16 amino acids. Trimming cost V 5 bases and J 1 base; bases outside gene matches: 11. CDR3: CASSPAQGRMSYEQYF. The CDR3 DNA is TGTGCCAGCAGTCCCGCACAGGGGCGAATGTCCTACGAGCAGTACTTC.

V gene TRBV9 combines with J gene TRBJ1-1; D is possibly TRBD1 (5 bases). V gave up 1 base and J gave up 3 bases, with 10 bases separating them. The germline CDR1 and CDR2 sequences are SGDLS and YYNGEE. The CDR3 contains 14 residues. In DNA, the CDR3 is TGTGCCAGCAGCGTAATAGCGACAGACACTGAAGCTTTCTTT. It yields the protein CASSVIATDTEAFF.

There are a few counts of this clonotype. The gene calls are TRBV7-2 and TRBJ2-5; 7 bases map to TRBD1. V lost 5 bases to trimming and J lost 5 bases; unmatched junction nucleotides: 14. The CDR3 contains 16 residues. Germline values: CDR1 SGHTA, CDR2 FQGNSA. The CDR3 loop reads CASSPGGPPTVETQYF. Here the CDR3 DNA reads TGTGCCAGCAGCCCAGGGGGACCCCCAACGGTTGAGACCCAGTACTTC.

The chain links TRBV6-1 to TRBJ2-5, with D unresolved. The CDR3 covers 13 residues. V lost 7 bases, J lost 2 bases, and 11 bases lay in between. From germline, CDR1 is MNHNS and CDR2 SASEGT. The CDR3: CASNRRVQETQYF. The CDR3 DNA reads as TGTGCCAGCAATCGACGGGTACAAGAGACCCAGTACTTC.

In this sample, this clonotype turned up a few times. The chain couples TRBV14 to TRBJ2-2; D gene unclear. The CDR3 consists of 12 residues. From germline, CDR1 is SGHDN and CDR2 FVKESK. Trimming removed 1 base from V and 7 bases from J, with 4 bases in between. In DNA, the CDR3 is TGTGCCAGCAGCCAAGTGATCGGGGAGCTGTTTTTT. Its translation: CASSQVIGELFF.

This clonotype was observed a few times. CDR3 nucleotides: TGTGCCAGTAGTATACCGGGACAGGGTCAGCCCCAGCATTTT. Its protein is CASSIPGQGQPQHF. The chain links TRBV19 to TRBJ1-5, with 9 bases lining up with TRBD1. Germline trimming cut 2 bases from V and 6 bases from J; bases unmatched to any gene: 2. CDR1 LNHDA and CDR2 SQIVND come from the germline V gene (reference sequence). This CDR3 comprises 14 residues.

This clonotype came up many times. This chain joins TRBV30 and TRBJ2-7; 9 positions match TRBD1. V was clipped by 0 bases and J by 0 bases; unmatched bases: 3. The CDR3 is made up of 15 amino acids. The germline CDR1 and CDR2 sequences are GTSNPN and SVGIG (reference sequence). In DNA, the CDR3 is TGTGCCTGGAGTGTACTGGGACAGGGCTCCTACGAGCAGTACTTC. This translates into CAWSVLGQGSYEQYF. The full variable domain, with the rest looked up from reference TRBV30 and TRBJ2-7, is SQTIHQWPATLVQPVGSPLSLECTVEGTSNPNLYWYRQAAGRGLQLLFYSVGIGQISSEVPQNLSASRPQDRQFILSSKKLLLSDSGFYLCAWSVLGQGSYEQYFGPGTRLTVT.

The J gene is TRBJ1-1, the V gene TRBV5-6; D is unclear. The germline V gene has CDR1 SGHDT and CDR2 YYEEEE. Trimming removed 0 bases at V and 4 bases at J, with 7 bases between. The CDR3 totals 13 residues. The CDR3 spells CASSLGPATEAFF. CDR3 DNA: TGTGCCAGCAGCTTGGGCCCTGCCACTGAAGCTTTCTTT.

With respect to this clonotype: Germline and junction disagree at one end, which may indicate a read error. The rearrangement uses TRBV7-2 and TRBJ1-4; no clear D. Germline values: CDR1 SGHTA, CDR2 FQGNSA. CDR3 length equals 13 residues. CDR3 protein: CVSNLTPAGKLFF. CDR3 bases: TGTGTCAGCAACCTGACACCGGCGGGAAAACTGTTTTTT.

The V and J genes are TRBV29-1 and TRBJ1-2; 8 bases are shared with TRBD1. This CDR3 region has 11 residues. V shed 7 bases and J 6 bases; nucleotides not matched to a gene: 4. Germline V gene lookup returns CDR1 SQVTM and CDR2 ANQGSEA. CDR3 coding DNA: TGCAGCGCGACGACAGGGGATGGCTACACCTTC. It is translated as CSATTGDGYTF.

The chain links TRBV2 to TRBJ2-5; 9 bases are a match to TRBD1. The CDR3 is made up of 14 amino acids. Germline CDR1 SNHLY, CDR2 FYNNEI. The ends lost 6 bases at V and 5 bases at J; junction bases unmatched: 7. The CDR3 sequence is CASRDRGSLETQYF. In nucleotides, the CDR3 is TGTGCCAGCAGAGACAGGGGGTCGTTGGAGACCCAGTACTTC.

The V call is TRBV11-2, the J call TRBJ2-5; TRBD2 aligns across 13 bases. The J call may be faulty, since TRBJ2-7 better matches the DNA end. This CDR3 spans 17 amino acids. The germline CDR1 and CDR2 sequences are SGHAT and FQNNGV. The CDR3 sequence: CASSLGTSGTYSYEQYF. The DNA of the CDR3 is TGTGCCAGCAGCCTAGGGACTAGCGGGACATACTCCTACGAGCAGTACTTC.

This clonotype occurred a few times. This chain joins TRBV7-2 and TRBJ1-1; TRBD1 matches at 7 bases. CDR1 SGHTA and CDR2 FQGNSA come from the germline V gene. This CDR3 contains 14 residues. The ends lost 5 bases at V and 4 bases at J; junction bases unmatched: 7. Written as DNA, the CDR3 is TGTGCCAGCAGCGCCCAGACAGGGTTCACTGAAGCTTTCTTT. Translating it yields CASSAQTGFTEAFF. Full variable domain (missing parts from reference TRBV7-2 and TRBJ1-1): GAGVSQSPSNKVTEKGKDVELRCDPISGHTALYWYRQSLGQGLEFLIYFQGNSAPDKSGLPSDRFSAERTGGSVSTLTIQRTQQEDSAVYLCASSAQTGFTEAFFGQGTRLTVV.

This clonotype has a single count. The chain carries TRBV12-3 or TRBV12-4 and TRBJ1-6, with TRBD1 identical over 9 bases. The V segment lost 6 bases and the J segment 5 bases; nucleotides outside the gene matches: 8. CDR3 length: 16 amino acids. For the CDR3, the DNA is TGTGCCAGCAGCAGTGCGGACAGGGGAGATAATTCACCCCTCCACTTT. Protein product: CASSSADRGDNSPLHF.

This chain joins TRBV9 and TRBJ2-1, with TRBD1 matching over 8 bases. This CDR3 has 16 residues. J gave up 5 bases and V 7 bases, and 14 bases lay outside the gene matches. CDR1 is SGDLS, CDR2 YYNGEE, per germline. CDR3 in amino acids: CASSRTGQGANNEQFF. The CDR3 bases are TGTGCCAGCTCAAGAACAGGACAGGGAGCTAACAATGAGCAGTTCTTC.

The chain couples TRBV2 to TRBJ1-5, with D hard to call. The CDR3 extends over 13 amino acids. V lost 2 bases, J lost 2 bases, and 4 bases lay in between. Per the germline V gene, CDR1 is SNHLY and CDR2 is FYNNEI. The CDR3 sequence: CASSEQGNQPQHF. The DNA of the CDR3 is TGTGCCAGCAGTGAACAGGGCAATCAGCCCCAGCATTTT.

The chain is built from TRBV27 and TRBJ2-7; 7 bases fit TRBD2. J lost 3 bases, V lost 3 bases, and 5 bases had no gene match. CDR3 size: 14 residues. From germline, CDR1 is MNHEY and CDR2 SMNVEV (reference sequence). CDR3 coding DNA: TGTGCCAGCAGTTTGCCAGGGAGGGACTACGAGCAGTACTTC. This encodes CASSLPGRDYEQYF.

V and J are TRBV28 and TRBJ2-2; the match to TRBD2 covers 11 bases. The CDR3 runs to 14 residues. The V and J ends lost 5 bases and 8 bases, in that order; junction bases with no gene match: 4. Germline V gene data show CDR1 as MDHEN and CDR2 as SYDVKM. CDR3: CASSIPSGRGELFF. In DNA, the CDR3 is TGTGCCAGCAGTATCCCTAGCGGGAGGGGGGAGCTGTTTTTT.